This T cell receptor beta chain was captured by sequencing in a study of blood T cell repertoires in COVID-19 (TCRdb year 2020). Background for the entire study: The collaborator samples originated in the United States, Italy and Spain and spanned the acute and convalescent phases of COVID-19. A de-identified subject ID, COVID-19 status, age in years and sex were almost always included in the sample metadata. The prospective study material was composed of cDNA or gDNA derived from T cells, B-cell-depleted T cells, or PBMCs. A freely available public database, intended as a resource for researchers studying the immune response to SARS-CoV-2, is where the repertoires were released. Samples came from the ongoing ImmuneRACE study (first 160 participants) plus 1,254 subjects from 6 global collaborators. Where available, HLA class I and class II types were taken from metadata supplied by the sample provider and were not determined by assay-based typing. Subjects who had been exposed to COVID-19, were actively infected with it, or had recovered from it provided the deeply sampled blood TCRbeta repertoires that made up the dataset.

Another Seattle source contributed samples from volunteer blood donors who had recovered from COVID-19. Each collaborating institution followed its own protocols to collect whole blood in K2EDTA tubes. For TCRbeta analysis, collaborators shipped samples in one of three forms: frozen whole blood, isolated PBMCs, or DNA extracted from either of those sample types. Results the study describes overall, beyond this receptor: How much clinical and demographic metadata was included differed by source and by participant, and the metadata was provided uncurated.

CDR1 SGDLS and CDR2 YYNGEE are derived from the germline V gene. The CDR3 starts with the cysteine, ends with the phenylalanine, and has 14 residues. Left in the record is the CDR3 DNA by itself, 42 bases read in frame from the first base. The germline V and J ends show losses of 4 bases and 0 bases respectively, and no gene match explains 4 bases of the junction. Comment on this clone: Its binding antigen is unknown. Base-call qualities are not available, and no considerably larger clone is one nucleotide away.

The immunoSEQ Assay, a bias-controlled multiplex PCR, was used to amplify TCRbeta CDR3 regions from genomic DNA. Regarding the original processing steps: The number of nucleated cells in each sample was estimated from the amplification of reference gene primers within the assay. To quantify the absolute abundance of each unique TCRbeta CDR3 rearrangement, sequence reads were collapsed and filtered. For each sample, productive Simpson clonality was calculated as the square root of Simpson's diversity index across productive rearrangements. As stored in TCRdb, this immuneACCESS dataset retains in-frame rearrangements with V and J assigned. A fraction of the clones does not appear; measured against another copy, unresolved V genes explain less than half of the discrepancy, and the remainder lacks a known reason. V, J and clone size were drawn from that table, and D and trimming were deduced from the DNA. For this sample the table gives over 200,000 clones, of which around nine tenths were detected only once. Jointly, the top ten make up about 9.2% of the sample.

The sequence is built from TRBV9 and TRBJ2-7, and 7 bases in between align with TRBD2. Sequencing was carried out using peripheral blood. The TCR originated in a man aged 35-49 years who had recovered from COVID-19. DNA sequence: TGTGCCAGCAGCACCACTAGCGCCTCCTACGAGCAGTACTTC. Translated, this gives CASSTTSASYEQYF.